The 15 T cell receptor beta chains below all came from one sample that was sequenced in a study of cytomegalovirus exposure and HLA in healthy donors. Primers for the PCR totalled 60 Vbeta and 13 Jbeta. Sequenced by immunoSEQ multiplex PCR; TCRdb stores in-frame clones only, minus some. The repertoire holds about 140,000 clones, with around nine tenths as singletons. The sample comprised PBMCs. The receptor source for this set is a woman in her 30s in good health and CMV-seronegative.

This clone was recorded only once. The rearrangement links TRBV28 to TRBJ2-7; 8 nucleotides line up with TRBD1. The length of the CDR3 is 19 residues. With 1 base clipped from V and 2 bases from J, the junction kept 16 bases outside the gene matches. The germline V gene has CDR1 MDHEN and CDR2 SYDVKM. CDR3 in DNA: TGTGCCAGCAGTTTATTCCCCCCGACCGGGACAGGTCCACCCTACGAGCAGTACTTC. Its translation: CASSLFPPTGTGPPYEQYF. Full variable domain (rest looked up from reference TRBV28 and TRBJ2-7): DVKVTQSSRYLVKRTGEKVFLECVQDMDHENMFWYRQDPGLGLRLIYFSYDVKMKEKGDIPEGYSVSREKKERFSLILESASTNQTSMYLCASSLFPPTGTGPPYEQYFGPGTRLTVT.

The chain combines TRBV7-9 with TRBJ1-6; 7 bases are shared with TRBD1. The germline CDR1 and CDR2 sequences are SEHNR and FQNEAQ (reference sequence). The ends lost 7 bases at V and 6 bases at J; junction bases unmatched: 15. This CDR3 has 17 residues. The CDR3 sequence is CASTPLTLGTVNSPLHF. CDR3 DNA: TGTGCCAGCACCCCTCTCACGCTCGGGACAGTTAATTCACCCCTCCACTTT.

Concerning this clone itself: At one of its ends the junction is not consistent with the germline gene, which may arise from a read error. This chain joins TRBV29-1 and TRBJ1-2; perhaps TRBD1 as D (5 bases). The CDR3 contains 15 residues. CDR1 is SQVTM and CDR2 is ANQGSEA in the germline V gene. The CDR3 nucleotides are TGCAGCGTTGAAGACAGGGTTTCGTTTAACCATGGCTACACCTTC. Protein sequence: CSVEDRVSFNHGYTF.

The V gene is TRBV28, the J gene TRBJ1-3; TRBD1 matches at 9 bases. The CDR3 spans 16 residues. V trimming: 3 bases; J trimming: 7 bases; junction bases outside the gene matches: 10. Germline CDR1 is MDHEN and CDR2 is SYDVKM. The CDR3 sequence: CASSLAPRDRVNTIYF. The CDR3 nucleotides read TGTGCCAGCAGTTTGGCCCCACGGGACAGGGTTAACACCATATATTTT.

V usage is TRBV5-1 and J usage is TRBJ2-7, with TRBD1 as a possible D gene (5 bases). Trimming cost V 5 bases and J 3 bases, with 18 bases left between them. Looked up from germline, CDR1 is SGHRS and CDR2 is YFSETQ. This CDR3 spans 15 amino acids. CDR3 amino acids: CASSLQGMLRYEQYF. The DNA for the CDR3 is TGCGCCAGCAGTCTTCAGGGAATGTTACGCTACGAGCAGTACTTC.

J is TRBJ1-6 and V is TRBV13; no firm D call. Germline-derived CDR1 and CDR2 are PRHDT and FYEKMQ (reference sequence). The CDR3 runs 13 residues. V was pared by 5 bases and J by 6 bases, with 8 bases between. CDR3 in amino acids: CASSRDRNSPLHF. CDR3 nucleotides: TGTGCCAGCAGCCGGGATCGTAATTCACCCCTCCACTTT.

The chain links TRBV2 to TRBJ2-2; the D gene is possibly TRBD2 (5 bases). The germline V and J ends were trimmed by 6 bases and 8 bases, with 13 bases remaining between them. This CDR3 region has 13 residues. Germline V gene data show CDR1 as SNHLY and CDR2 as FYNNEI. This chain's CDR3 is CASRGLRAGELFF. As DNA, the CDR3 is TGTGCCAGCAGAGGACTGCGGGCGGGGGAGCTGTTTTTT.

The genes are TRBV29-1 and TRBJ2-5; 12 positions match TRBD2. CDR3 size: 16 residues. V was clipped by 4 bases and J by 5 bases; unmatched bases: 11. In germline, CDR1 is SQVTM, CDR2 ANQGSEA. CDR3 nucleotide sequence: TGCAGCGTTGGATTCAGACTAGCGGGGGCTTTTGAGACCCAGTACTTC. Encoded protein: CSVGFRLAGAFETQYF.

The CDR3 is CAWTSGTSPYNEQFF. The DNA for the CDR3 is TGTGCCTGGACCTCCGGGACTAGCCCCTACAATGAGCAGTTCTTC. The rearrangement joins TRBV30 to TRBJ2-1; 9 nucleotides align to TRBD2. Germline V gives CDR1 GTSNPN, CDR2 SVGIG (reference sequence). CDR3 length equals 15 residues. V was pared by 4 bases and J by 2 bases, with 6 bases of the junction left unmatched.

This clone was detected ten times or more. The gene calls are TRBV19 and TRBJ1-5; no firm D call. The CDR3 extends over 12 amino acids. The germline CDR1 and CDR2 sequences are LNHDA and SQIVND (reference sequence). With 6 bases removed from V and 4 bases from J, the gap between germline ends came to 7 bases. The chain's CDR3 is CASSPRNQPQHF. CDR3 DNA sequence: TGTGCCAGTAGCCCTCGGAATCAGCCCCAGCATTTT. Looking up the rest from reference TRBV19 and TRBJ1-5 gives the full variable domain: DGGITQSPKYLFRKEGQNVTLSCEQNLNHDAMYWYRQDPGQGLRLIYYSQIVNDFQKGDIAEGYSVSREKKESFPLTVTSAQKNPTAFYLCASSPRNQPQHFGDGTRLSIL.

CDR3 coding DNA: TGTGCCAGCAGCTTGGGCTCCCGCCCGAGTGAGCAGTTCTTC. Amino acid sequence: CASSLGSRPSEQFF. V usage is TRBV5-4 and J usage is TRBJ2-1; D not resolved. CDR3 length equals 14 residues. Trimming took off 0 bases at V and 9 bases at J, with 13 bases between the two ends. Germline CDR1 reads SGHNT; CDR2 reads YYREEE (reference sequence). The whole variable domain, remainder taken from reference TRBV5-4 and TRBJ2-1, is ETGVTQSPTHLIKTRGQQVTLRCSSQSGHNTVSWYQQALGQGPQFIFQYYREEENGRGNFPPRFSGLQFPNYSSELNVNALELDDSALYLCASSLGSRPSEQFFGPGTRLTVL.

The chain carries TRBV27 and TRBJ2-3, with 9 bases identical to TRBD2. The CDR3 runs to 19 residues. Trimming removed 0 bases from V and 3 bases from J; junction bases left unmatched: 13. Germline CDR1 MNHEY, CDR2 SMNVEV (reference sequence). CDR3 sequence: CASSLSRTNSGRATDTQYF. CDR3 bases: TGTGCCAGCAGTTTATCGAGGACAAATAGCGGGAGAGCTACAGATACGCAGTATTTT.

The chain combines TRBV7-2 with TRBJ1-2, with 7 bases that match TRBD1. With 0 bases clipped from V and 2 bases from J, the junction kept 9 bases outside the gene matches. Germline V gene data show CDR1 as SGHTA and CDR2 as FQGNSA. The CDR3 length is 17 residues. The DNA of the CDR3 is TGTGCCAGCAGCTTAGCGTTCAGGGGGGCGATCAACTATGGCTACACCTTC. Translated: CASSLAFRGAINYGYTF.

This chain uses TRBV7-6 with TRBJ1-2; 7 nucleotides agree with TRBD1. The CDR3 is made up of 15 amino acids. J lost 4 bases, V lost 5 bases, and 10 bases had no gene match. Germline V gene sequence: CDR1 SGHVS, CDR2 FNYEAQ. The CDR3 spells CASSPRETGFYGYTF. CDR3 bases: TGTGCCAGCAGCCCCCGGGAGACAGGGTTCTATGGCTACACCTTC.

The chain is built from TRBV7-3 and TRBJ1-6; TRBD1 aligns across 9 bases. The CDR3 is 16 amino acids. The J segment lost 4 bases and the V segment lost 5 bases, leaving 6 bases of the junction unmatched. Germline-derived CDR1 and CDR2 are SGHTA and FQGTGA. Here the CDR3 reads CASSRSGQGYNSPLHF. CDR3 DNA sequence: TGTGCCAGCAGCAGATCGGGACAGGGTTATAATTCACCCCTCCACTTT.